These 27 T cell receptor beta chains were all obtained from the same sample, sequenced in a study of control samples from healthy donors and cancer patients. Using immunoSEQ multiplex PCR, the repertoire was profiled, and TCRdb retains in-frame clones only, with some absent. The sample includes fewer than 25,000 clones, 83% seen only once; the top ten take around 29%. Sample: PBMCs. The receptors stem from a man aged 55 to 70 with head and neck cancer.

The genes are TRBV10-3 and TRBJ1-5; TRBD1 matches at 8 bases. The CDR3 covers 14 residues. Losses at the gene ends were 10 bases for V and 0 bases for J; bases not matched to a gene: 5. CDR1 ENHRY and CDR2 SYGVKD come from the germline V gene. This CDR3 is CATTGGGSNQPQHF. The DNA of the CDR3 is TGTGCCACAACAGGGGGTGGTAGCAATCAGCCCCAGCATTTT.

The chain links TRBV11-2 to TRBJ2-7, with TRBD2 identical over 9 bases. V shed 4 bases and J 0 bases; nucleotides not matched to a gene: 4. The CDR3 contains 15 residues. Germline V gene data show CDR1 as SGHAT and CDR2 as FQNNGV. The CDR3 loop is CASSSPSGNSYEQYF. The CDR3 DNA follows: TGTGCCAGCAGCTCACCTAGCGGGAACTCCTACGAGCAGTACTTC.

This CDR3 reads CATSYGQARFF. CDR3 bases: TGTGCCACCAGCTACGGACAGGCGCGGTTCTTC. The genes are TRBV24-1 and TRBJ2-1, with 7 bases lining up with TRBD1. J gave up 15 bases and V 7 bases, and 8 bases lay outside the gene matches. The CDR3 spans 11 residues. CDR1 KGHDR and CDR2 SFDVKD come from the germline V gene.

This sequence joins TRBV4-1 and TRBJ2-5; D may be TRBD2 (6 bases). The ends were cut back, 0 bases at V and 5 bases at J, with 10 bases in the middle. CDR1 is MGHRA, CDR2 YSYEKL, per germline. The CDR3 is 14 amino acids. CDR3: CASSQDDGGETQYF. As DNA, the CDR3 is TGCGCCAGCAGCCAAGACGACGGAGGGGAGACCCAGTACTTC.

This chain uses TRBV7-9 with TRBJ2-1; no firm D call. Trimming shortened V by 2 bases and J by 0 bases, and 5 bases separated the two germline ends. This CDR3 is built from 14 residues. Germline CDR1 is SEHNR and CDR2 is FQNEAQ (reference sequence). The CDR3 loop is CASSLSSSYNEQFF. The CDR3 region has the DNA TGTGCCAGCAGCTTATCTAGCTCCTACAATGAGCAGTTCTTC.

The rearrangement links TRBV2 to TRBJ2-6; D ambiguous. This CDR3 comprises 17 residues. Trimming removed 4 bases at V and 0 bases at J, with 13 bases between. Per the germline V gene, CDR1 is SNHLY and CDR2 is FYNNEI. The CDR3 DNA is TGTGCCAGCAGTGGTTGGGCAGCGAGCTCTGGGGCCAACGTCCTGACTTTC. It encodes CASSGWAASSGANVLTF.

This chain links TRBV6-5 with TRBJ2-2, with a tentative D call TRBD1 (6 bases). There are 15 residues in the CDR3. Trimming shortened V by 7 bases and J by 6 bases, and 18 bases separated the two germline ends. The germline V gene encodes CDR1 MNHEY and CDR2 SVGAGI. The CDR3 loop is CASTLQGSKAGELFF. CDR3 DNA sequence: TGTGCCAGCACCCTTCAGGGGTCGAAGGCCGGGGAGCTGTTTTTT.

CDR3: CASSMLGSSGKQTDTQYF. The CDR3 DNA is TGTGCCAGTAGTATGTTGGGGAGCAGCGGAAAACAAACAGATACGCAGTATTTT. The chain combines TRBV19 with TRBJ2-3, with D tentatively TRBD2 (5 bases). Germline CDR1 and CDR2: LNHDA and SQIVND (reference sequence). There are 18 residues in the CDR3. The germline V and J ends were trimmed by 3 bases and 3 bases, with 22 bases remaining between them.

This chain joins TRBV15 and TRBJ2-4; no clear D gene. Germline assignment: CDR1 LNHNV and CDR2 YYDKDF (reference sequence). The CDR3 extends over 14 amino acids. V gave up 0 bases and J gave up 7 bases, with 10 bases separating them. The CDR3 reads CATSRDVGGNIQYF. CDR3 DNA: TGTGCCACCAGCAGAGATGTCGGCGGTAACATTCAGTACTTC.

This rearrangement joins TRBV7-8 to TRBJ1-1; D ambiguous. This CDR3 spans 14 amino acids. V lost 2 bases and J 10 bases, leaving 17 bases between the germline ends. From germline, CDR1 is SGHVS and CDR2 FQNEAQ. The CDR3 loop reads CASSLSPGPSVAFF. The CDR3 region has the DNA TGTGCCAGCAGCTTATCTCCCGGACCGTCGGTAGCTTTCTTT.

This clone has a single count. The chain is built from TRBV29-1 and TRBJ1-2, with 7 nucleotides matching TRBD1. Germline CDR1 reads SQVTM; CDR2 reads ANQGSEA. Trimming took 4 bases from V and 6 from J; bases not matched to a gene: 11. The CDR3 has 14 residues. The CDR3 DNA is TGCAGCGTTGGGGATGACAGGGCGTTGAATGGCTACACCTTC. Encoded protein: CSVGDDRALNGYTF.

The rearrangement links TRBV2 to TRBJ2-5; D is possibly TRBD1 or TRBD2 (5 bases each). V was shortened by 6 bases and J by 1 base, with 24 bases between the two germline ends. The germline V gene has CDR1 SNHLY and CDR2 FYNNEI. This CDR3 is 18 amino acids long. In nucleotides, the CDR3 is TGTGCCAGCAGGAGGGACGCCCCGATTCGAAGGGTCCAAGAGACCCAGTACTTC. It specifies CASRRDAPIRRVQETQYF.

The V call is TRBV7-2, the J call TRBJ1-1; D possibly corresponds to TRBD1 (6 bases). The germline V gene encodes CDR1 SGHTA and CDR2 FQGNSA. V was cut by 1 base and J by 8 bases, with 8 bases left in between. The length of the CDR3 is 12 residues. The CDR3 loop is CASSLVGGEAFF. The CDR3 bases are TGTGCCAGCAGCTTAGTCGGGGGCGAAGCTTTCTTT.

The chain links TRBV7-9 to TRBJ2-1; D may be TRBD2 (6 bases). Deletions cut 4 bases from V and 7 bases from J, with 14 bases between. The CDR3 has 14 residues. Germline V CDR1 and CDR2: SEHNR, FQNEAQ (reference sequence). Written as DNA, the CDR3 is TGTGCCAGCAGCTCGGCGGGGCTTTGGAATGAGCAGTTCTTC. Amino acid sequence: CASSSAGLWNEQFF. The full variable domain, completed using reference TRBV7-9 and TRBJ2-1, is DTGVSQNPRHKITKRGQNVTFRCDPISEHNRLYWYRQTLGQGPEFLTYFQNEAQLEKSRLLSDRFSAERPKGSFSTLEIQRTEQGDSAMYLCASSSAGLWNEQFFGPGTRLTVL.

The chain joins TRBV28 to TRBJ2-5; D might be TRBD1 (5 bases). CDR1 and CDR2 (germline): MDHEN, SYDVKM. Trimming stripped 4 bases from V and 0 bases from J, with 15 bases between. The CDR3 totals 16 residues. The CDR3 reads CASSYPPDRDQETQYF. For the CDR3, the DNA is TGTGCCAGCAGTTACCCTCCTGACAGAGACCAAGAGACCCAGTACTTC.

J is TRBJ2-7 and V is TRBV19, with 9 bases lining up with TRBD1. Germline V gene data show CDR1 as LNHDA and CDR2 as SQIVND (reference sequence). J gave up 4 bases and V 5 bases, and 9 bases lay outside the gene matches. This CDR3 spans 15 amino acids. This CDR3 is CASSVPGTGRYEQYF. DNA for the CDR3: TGTGCCAGTAGTGTACCCGGGACAGGGAGGTACGAGCAGTACTTC.

The V call is TRBV28, the J call TRBJ2-1; 14 nucleotides line up with TRBD2. V shed 6 bases, J shed 3 bases, and the junction held 4 bases outside the gene matches. CDR1 MDHEN and CDR2 SYDVKM come from the germline V gene. This CDR3 region has 16 residues. CDR3 nucleotide sequence: TGTGCCAGCAGCCGACTAGCGGGAGGGTTCTACAATGAGCAGTTCTTC. Translating it yields CASSRLAGGFYNEQFF.

This sequence joins TRBV28 and TRBJ1-2; tentatively, D is TRBD1 (6 bases). From germline, CDR1 is MDHEN and CDR2 SYDVKM. V lost 4 bases, J lost 4 bases, and 16 bases lay in between. This CDR3 has 15 amino acids. CDR3 loop: CASSSSLRGGYGYTF. The CDR3 bases are TGTGCCAGCAGTTCCTCCCTTAGAGGGGGCTATGGCTACACCTTC.

J is TRBJ2-5 and V is TRBV5-6; TRBD2 matches at 7 bases. The CDR3 runs to 14 residues. CDR1 and CDR2 (germline): SGHDT, YYEEEE. After removal of 4 bases from V and 9 bases from J, the junction contained 12 bases not matched to a gene. The CDR3 sequence: CASSTRLAGGAQYF. The CDR3 nucleotides read TGTGCCAGCAGCACAAGACTAGCCGGAGGGGCCCAGTACTTC.

This clone was detected a few times. The V call is TRBV6-1, the J call TRBJ1-5; D remains ambiguous. The CDR3 sequence is 16 residues long. Trimming removed 4 bases at V and 0 bases at J, with 13 bases between. The germline gives CDR1 MNHNS, CDR2 SASEGT. The CDR3 DNA follows: TGTGCCAGCAGTGCCCTCGCAGGTTATAGCAATCAGCCCCAGCATTTT. Translating gives CASSALAGYSNQPQHF.

The chain combines TRBV27 with TRBJ2-7; TRBD1 aligns across 10 bases. This CDR3 is 16 amino acids long. With 0 bases clipped from V and 1 base from J, the junction kept 3 bases outside the gene matches. Germline-derived CDR1 and CDR2 are MNHEY and SMNVEV (reference sequence). The CDR3 bases are TGTGCCAGCAGTTTATCGTGGGACAGGGGATCCTACGAGCAGTACTTC. It encodes CASSLSWDRGSYEQYF.

This chain connects TRBV11-2 to TRBJ2-1, with D possibly TRBD2 on 5 matching bases. The V end was cut by 5 bases, the J end by 5 bases, with 13 bases between. CDR1 SGHAT and CDR2 FQNNGV come from the germline V gene. The CDR3 length is 14 residues. The CDR3 here is CASSPGSRDNEQFF. The DNA for the CDR3 is TGTGCCAGCAGCCCCGGGTCGAGGGACAATGAGCAGTTCTTC.

The V gene is TRBV6-2 or TRBV6-3, the J gene TRBJ2-3; D is perhaps TRBD2 (6 bases). Trimming cost V 6 bases and J 3 bases, with 10 bases left between them. CDR3 length: 13 amino acids. The germline CDR1 and CDR2 sequences are MNHEY and SVGEGT. CDR3 in DNA: TGTGCCAGCAGCCGGGACTTAACAGATACGCAGTATTTT. Protein sequence: CASSRDLTDTQYF.

The chain is built from TRBV5-1 and TRBJ1-2; 7 bases map to TRBD1. Germline CDR1 reads SGHRS; CDR2 reads YFSETQ. The CDR3 covers 13 residues. The trim removed 4 bases at V and 1 base at J, leaving 1 base unmatched. The chain's CDR3 is CASSGDSNYGYTF. In DNA, the CDR3 is TGCGCCAGCAGCGGGGACAGTAACTATGGCTACACCTTC.

The V and J genes are TRBV6-6 and TRBJ1-5, with a tentative D call TRBD1 (5 bases). Looked up from germline, CDR1 is MNHNY and CDR2 is SVGAGI (reference sequence). V was shortened by 5 bases and J by 6 bases, with 14 bases between the two germline ends. CDR3 length: 14 residues. DNA for the CDR3: TGTGCCAGCAGTAGAGACAGCGTCACTCAGCCCCAGCATTTT. The encoded protein is CASSRDSVTQPQHF.

The chain has TRBV9 and TRBJ1-6, with D perhaps matching TRBD1 (6 bases). Germline CDR1 and CDR2: SGDLS and YYNGEE. The CDR3 runs to 15 residues. V lost 0 bases, J lost 8 bases, and 12 bases lay in between. CDR3 sequence (DNA): TGTGCCAGCAGCGTAGAGGGGGTAGAAGATTCACCCCTCCACTTT. Translated, it gives CASSVEGVEDSPLHF. The variable domain in full, completed from reference TRBV9 and TRBJ1-6, reads DSGVTQTPKHLITATGQRVTLRCSPRSGDLSVYWYQQSLDQGLQFLIQYYNGEERAKGNILERFSAQQFPDLHSELNLSSLELGDSALYFCASSVEGVEDSPLHFGNGTRLTVT.

CDR3 coding DNA: TGTGCCAGCAGCCAAGATATCGTACTAGCGGGAACGAACACCGGGGAGCTGTTTTTT. It is translated as CASSQDIVLAGTNTGELFF. The chain has TRBV4-2 and TRBJ2-2; TRBD2 aligns across 10 bases. Germline V gene data show CDR1 as LGHNA and CDR2 as YNFKEQ. V gave up 0 bases and J gave up 0 bases; unmatched junction bases: 7. This CDR3 spans 19 amino acids.